These 18 T cell receptor beta chains share one sample of origin, sequenced in a study of T-cell memory formation after mild COVID-19. TCRdb ran MiXCR on the 5' RACE reads and lists one entry per CDR3 protein. In the table there are about 290,000 distinct CDR3 sequences, approximately 16% of which are singletons. Source material: PBMCs or a T cell subset sorted from them (not recorded which). These receptors were taken from a man aged 18-30 years who had mild COVID-19 (a few samples of this study predate the infection). Cell type and time point are not known.

The chain has TRBV29-1 and TRBJ2-5, with no clear D. The germline V and J ends were trimmed by 4 bases and 5 bases, with 8 bases remaining between them. The CDR3 covers 11 residues. Germline V gene data show CDR1 as SQVTM and CDR2 as ANQGSEA. CDR3 nucleotide sequence: TGCAGCGTTGGAAACGGGGAGACCCAGTACTTC. This encodes CSVGNGETQYF. The full variable domain, its missing parts supplied by reference TRBV29-1 and TRBJ2-5, is SAVISQKPSRDICQRGTSLTIQCQVDSQVTMMFWYRQQPGQSLTLIATANQGSEATYESGFVIDKFPISRPNLTFSTLTVSNMSPEDSSIYLCSVGNGETQYFGPGTRLLVL.

This clonotype was seen a handful of times. V is TRBV5-1 and J is TRBJ2-7; D is uncertain. This CDR3 spans 14 amino acids. The germline V and J ends were trimmed by 4 bases and 0 bases, with 11 bases remaining between them. The germline CDR1 and CDR2 sequences are SGHRS and YFSETQ. The CDR3 DNA reads TGCGCCAGCAGCCTCACAGCGACCTCCTACGAGCAGTACTTC. The encoded protein is CASSLTATSYEQYF.

The table lists this clonotype with many counts. This chain connects TRBV12-3 or TRBV12-4 to TRBJ2-1; 7 bases map to TRBD1. The J segment lost 10 bases and the V segment lost 7 bases, leaving 7 bases of the junction unmatched. CDR3 length equals 12 residues. Here the CDR3 DNA reads TGTGCCAGCACCGCAGGGGGTCGGGAGCAGTTCTTC. This gives the protein CASTAGGREQFF.

The J gene is TRBJ1-1, the V gene TRBV9, with D possibly matching TRBD1 (6 bases). The CDR3 runs to 16 residues. The V end lost 4 bases, the J end lost 5 bases, and 21 bases lay between the germline ends. CDR1 is SGDLS and CDR2 is YYNGEE in the germline V gene. As DNA, the CDR3 is TGTGCCAGCAGCATATTGACAGAGGGGGGGGTAACTGAAGCTTTCTTT. Its protein product is CASSILTEGGVTEAFF.

This clonotype was seen at least ten times. The chain has TRBV7-9 and TRBJ1-2; perhaps TRBD1 as D (6 bases). The V gene's germline CDR1 is SEHNR and CDR2 FQNEAQ (reference sequence). Trimming cost V 0 bases and J 2 bases, with 10 bases left between them. The CDR3 is 15 amino acids. CDR3 amino acids: CASSLAADRNYGYTF. CDR3 DNA: TGTGCCAGCAGCTTAGCTGCGGACAGAAACTATGGCTACACCTTC.

In its sample, this clonotype was seen many times. The gene calls are TRBV4-1 and TRBJ2-2; D might be TRBD1 or TRBD2, each matching 5 bases. Germline-derived CDR1 and CDR2 are MGHRA and YSYEKL. The V end lost 2 bases, the J end lost 12 bases, and 22 bases lay between the germline ends. The CDR3 is made up of 16 amino acids. The CDR3 coding sequence is TGCGCCAGCAGCCAACTCCGGGACCCGCGTCTGGGAAAGCTGTTTTTT. This translates into CASSQLRDPRLGKLFF.

This clonotype was counted at least ten times. The DNA is left out, because the CDR3 cannot be placed on it with certainty; the CDR3 is given as TCRdb lists it. This chain joins TRBV2 and TRBJ1-1; TRBD1 reflects the table's D call only, with no check against the DNA. The CDR3 is 13 residues long, counting both termini. The germline gives CDR1 SNHLY, CDR2 FYNNEI. CDR3 in amino acids: CASSVDFGQGSFF.

This clonotype was counted a few times. V is TRBV7-2 and J is TRBJ2-3; the D is unclear. Germline lookup yields CDR1 SGHTA and CDR2 FQGNSA. This CDR3 is 14 amino acids long. Trimming shortened V by 1 base and J by 5 bases, and 10 bases separated the two germline ends. This chain's CDR3 is CASSLGSPRDTQYF. The CDR3 coding sequence is TGTGCCAGCAGCTTAGGGTCCCCCCGAGATACGCAGTATTTT.

The CDR3 DNA reads TGTGCCAGCAGTTTAAGGGATTTAGGGCATGAGCAGTTCTTC. Protein: CASSLRDLGHEQFF. V usage is TRBV28 and J usage is TRBJ2-1; D is unresolved. V gave up 2 bases and J gave up 8 bases, with 13 bases separating them. Germline V gene lookup returns CDR1 MDHEN and CDR2 SYDVKM. The CDR3 has 14 residues. The whole variable domain, filled in from reference TRBV28 and TRBJ2-1, reads DVKVTQSSRYLVKRTGEKVFLECVQDMDHENMFWYRQDPGLGLRLIYFSYDVKMKEKGDIPEGYSVSREKKERFSLILESASTNQTSMYLCASSLRDLGHEQFFGPGTRLTVL.

This chain links TRBV7-9 with TRBJ2-7; TRBD1 aligns across 7 bases. Germline loops: CDR1 SEHNR, CDR2 FQNEAQ (reference sequence). The CDR3 covers 13 residues. V was clipped by 3 bases and J by 5 bases; unmatched bases: 4. CDR3 nucleotides: TGTGCCAGCAGCTTTCAGGGGGACGACGAGCAGTACTTC. Translated, it gives CASSFQGDDEQYF.

The rearrangement joins TRBV7-3 to TRBJ2-5, with D perhaps being TRBD1 or TRBD2 (6 bases each). The CDR3 has 14 residues. The V gene lost 5 bases and the J gene lost 9 bases, with 19 bases spanning the gap. Germline V gives CDR1 SGHTA, CDR2 FQGTGA. CDR3 in amino acids: CASSPGDTMRAQYF. The CDR3, as DNA: TGTGCCAGCAGCCCGGGGGACACCATGAGAGCCCAGTACTTC.

The chain carries TRBV25-1 and TRBJ1-2, with 8 bases fitting TRBD1. The trim removed 4 bases at V and 8 bases at J, leaving 6 bases unmatched. The V gene's germline CDR1 is MGHDK and CDR2 SYGVNS. The CDR3 has 13 amino acids. CDR3 loop: CASSAQGALGYTF. In DNA, the CDR3 is TGTGCCAGCAGTGCTCAGGGGGCTTTGGGCTACACCTTC.

The gene calls are TRBV7-6 and TRBJ1-1; possible D gene TRBD1, 6 bases. Per germline, CDR1 SGHVS and CDR2 FNYEAQ. This CDR3 region has 13 residues. Deletions cut 5 bases from V and 4 bases from J, with 11 bases between. CDR3 region: CASSQGPSTEAFF. The CDR3 region has the DNA TGTGCCAGCAGCCAGGGGCCCAGCACTGAAGCTTTCTTT.

This clonotype has more than one count but fewer than ten. The V gene is TRBV12-3 or TRBV12-4, the J gene TRBJ2-7; D not resolved. Trimming pared 8 bases from V and 12 bases from J, leaving 8 bases between. The CDR3 runs to 8 residues. The CDR3 is CASWVPYF. CDR3 DNA sequence: TGTGCCAGCTGGGTCCCGTACTTC.

This chain links TRBV2 with TRBJ1-5, with a tentative D call TRBD1 (6 bases). Germline V gene lookup returns CDR1 SNHLY and CDR2 FYNNEI. CDR3 length equals 15 residues. The V gene lost 6 bases and the J gene lost 0 bases, with 12 bases spanning the gap. The chain's CDR3 is CASRRDNYSNQPQHF. CDR3 nucleotides: TGTGCCAGCAGGCGGGACAACTATAGCAATCAGCCCCAGCATTTT.

This clonotype has only a few counts. The chain is built from TRBV7-9 and TRBJ1-6; TRBD1 might be the D (5 bases). Germline CDR1 and CDR2: SEHNR and FQNEAQ (reference sequence). This CDR3 has 16 residues. V was pared by 5 bases and J by 7 bases, with 18 bases between. In DNA, the CDR3 is TGTGCCAGCAGCCCCGACGGGACGAACCAAAATTCACCCCTCCACTTT. Residues: CASSPDGTNQNSPLHF.

Many counts were recorded for this clonotype. V is TRBV18 and J is TRBJ1-6; unclear D gene. Germline V gives CDR1 KGHSH, CDR2 LQKENI. The CDR3 extends over 15 amino acids. Trimming left V 2 bases short and J 0 bases short, with 5 bases between. The CDR3 DNA follows: TGTGCCAGCTCACCAGCGAGCTCCTATAATTCACCCCTCCACTTT. It encodes CASSPASSYNSPLHF.

The chain carries TRBV5-5 and TRBJ2-1, with 7 bases identical to TRBD2. The length of the CDR3 is 15 residues. The germline CDR1 and CDR2 sequences are SGHKS and YYEKEE (reference sequence). Trimming removed 4 bases from V and 7 bases from J; junction bases left unmatched: 11. The CDR3 is CASSPQPGGKNEQFF. The CDR3 bases are TGTGCCAGCAGCCCTCAGCCGGGGGGAAAAAATGAGCAGTTCTTC.